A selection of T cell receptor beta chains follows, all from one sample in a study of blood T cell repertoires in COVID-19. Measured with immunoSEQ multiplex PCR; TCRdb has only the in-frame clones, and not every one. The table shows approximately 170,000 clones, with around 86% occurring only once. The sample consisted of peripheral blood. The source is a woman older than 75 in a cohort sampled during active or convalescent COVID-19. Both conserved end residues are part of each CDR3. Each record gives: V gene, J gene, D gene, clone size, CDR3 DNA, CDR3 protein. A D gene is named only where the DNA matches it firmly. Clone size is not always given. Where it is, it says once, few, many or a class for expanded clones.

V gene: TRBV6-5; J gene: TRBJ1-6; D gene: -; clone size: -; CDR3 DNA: TGTGCCAGCATTTGGGACAATAATTCACCCCTCCACTTT; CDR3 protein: CASIWDNNSPLHF
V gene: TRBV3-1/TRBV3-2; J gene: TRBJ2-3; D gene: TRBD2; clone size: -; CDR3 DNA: TGTGCCAGCAGCCGTCGGATAGCGGGAACAGATACGCAGTATTTT; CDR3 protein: CASSRRIAGTDTQYF
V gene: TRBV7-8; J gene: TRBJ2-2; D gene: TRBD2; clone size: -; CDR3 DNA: TGTGCCAGCAGCTTTAGCGGGAGGGCAGTCACCGGGGAGCTGTTTTTT; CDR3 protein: CASSFSGRAVTGELFF
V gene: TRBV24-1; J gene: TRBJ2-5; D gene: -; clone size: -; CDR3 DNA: TGTGCCACCAGTGATCCATCTCGGGGCCAAGAGACCCAGTACTTC; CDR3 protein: CATSDPSRGQETQYF
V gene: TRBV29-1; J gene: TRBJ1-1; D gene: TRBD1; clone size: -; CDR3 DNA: TGCAGCGTAGACAGGGGGGCCACTGAAGCTTTCTTT; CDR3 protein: CSVDRGATEAFF
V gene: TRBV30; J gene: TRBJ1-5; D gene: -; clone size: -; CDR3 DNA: TGTGCCTGGACAAGTTCCGGGAGCAATCAGCCCCAGCATTTT; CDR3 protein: CAWTSSGSNQPQHF
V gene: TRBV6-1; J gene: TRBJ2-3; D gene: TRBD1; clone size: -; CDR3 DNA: TGTGCCAGCAGTGAAGCTGGACAGGGGCCAGATACGCAGTATTTT; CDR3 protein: CASSEAGQGPDTQYF
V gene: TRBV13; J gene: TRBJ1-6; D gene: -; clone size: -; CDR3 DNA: TGTGCCAGCAGCCTCTCTATCTTGGATAATTCACCCCTCCACTTT; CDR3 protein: CASSLSILDNSPLHF
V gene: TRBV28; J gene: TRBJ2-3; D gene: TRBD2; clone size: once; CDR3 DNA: TGTGCCAGCACAAGCGGGGGGGCCCTGACTTGGGCTACGCAGTATTTT; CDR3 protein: CASTSGGALTWATQYF
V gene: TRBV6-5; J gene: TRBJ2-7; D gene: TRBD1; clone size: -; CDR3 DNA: TGTGCCAGCTCAGACAGGGAGTCCCACGAGCAGTACTTC; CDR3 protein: CASSDRESHEQYF
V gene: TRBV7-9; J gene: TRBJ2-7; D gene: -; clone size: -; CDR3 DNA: TGTGCCAGCAGCAGCGGTGGACAGTTCTCCTACGAGCAGTACTTC; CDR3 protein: CASSSGGQFSYEQYF
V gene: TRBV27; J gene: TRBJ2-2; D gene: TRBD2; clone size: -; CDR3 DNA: TGTGCCACCCTAGCGGGCACGAACACCGGGGAGCTGTTTTTT; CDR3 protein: CATLAGTNTGELFF
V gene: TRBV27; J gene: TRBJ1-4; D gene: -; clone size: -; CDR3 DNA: TGTGCCAGCAGCACAGCTAATGAAAAACTGTTTTTT; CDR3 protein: CASSTANEKLFF
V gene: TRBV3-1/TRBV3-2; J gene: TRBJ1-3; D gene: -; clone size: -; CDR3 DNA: TGTGCCAGCAGCCAACAGTCCTCTGGAAACACCATATATTTT; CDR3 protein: CASSQQSSGNTIYF
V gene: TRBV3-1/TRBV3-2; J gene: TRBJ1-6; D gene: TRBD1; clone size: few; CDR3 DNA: TGTGCCAGCAGCCTCGGACAGGGTAATTCACCCCTCCACTTT; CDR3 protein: CASSLGQGNSPLHF
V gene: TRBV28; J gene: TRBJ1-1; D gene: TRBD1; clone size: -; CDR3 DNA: TGTGCCAGCAGTCGGGGACAGGGGGCGCGTAGAGCTTTCTTT; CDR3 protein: CASSRGQGARRAFF
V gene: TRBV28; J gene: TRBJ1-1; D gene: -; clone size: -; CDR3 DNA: TGTGCCAGCAGTTTACCCGGGAGCAGCACTGAAGCTTTCTTT; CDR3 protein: CASSLPGSSTEAFF
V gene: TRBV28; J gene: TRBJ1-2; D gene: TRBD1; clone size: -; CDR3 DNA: TGTGCCAGCAGCGAGGGACAGAACTATGGCTACACCTTC; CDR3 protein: CASSEGQNYGYTF
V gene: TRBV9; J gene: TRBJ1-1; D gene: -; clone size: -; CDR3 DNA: TGTGCCAGCAGCGTAGGTCCAGAGAACACTGAAGCTTTCTTT; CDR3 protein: CASSVGPENTEAFF
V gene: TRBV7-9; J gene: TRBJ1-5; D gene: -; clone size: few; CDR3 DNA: TGTGCCAGCAGCTTACCAGAACAAGATCAGCCCCAGCATTTT; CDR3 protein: CASSLPEQDQPQHF
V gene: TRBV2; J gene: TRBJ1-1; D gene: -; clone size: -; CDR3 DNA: TGTGCCAGCAGTGAAGATCAGGGGATGAACACTGAAGCTTTCTTT; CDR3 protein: CASSEDQGMNTEAFF
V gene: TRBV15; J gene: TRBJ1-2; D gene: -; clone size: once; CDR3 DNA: TGTGCCACCAGCACACGGGACTTCTATGGCTACACCTTC; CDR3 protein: CATSTRDFYGYTF
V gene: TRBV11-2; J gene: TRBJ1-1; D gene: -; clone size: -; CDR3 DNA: TGTGCCAGCAGCTCCGGACAGATTTGGGGCACTGAAGCTTTCTTT; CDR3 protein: CASSSGQIWGTEAFF
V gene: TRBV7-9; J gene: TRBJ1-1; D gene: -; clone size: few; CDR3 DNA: TGTGCCAGCAGCTTTGAGGGTGTGGGCACTGAAGCTTTCTTT; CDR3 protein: CASSFEGVGTEAFF
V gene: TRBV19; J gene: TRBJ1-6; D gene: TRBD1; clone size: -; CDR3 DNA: TGTGCCAGTAGTCCCGGACAGGGCATCAATTCACCCCTCCACTTT; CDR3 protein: CASSPGQGINSPLHF
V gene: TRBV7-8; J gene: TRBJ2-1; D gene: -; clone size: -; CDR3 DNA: TGTGCCAGCAGAAGGCCCCTGAAACAGCCAACCTACAATGAGCAGTTCTTC; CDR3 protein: CASRRPLKQPTYNEQFF
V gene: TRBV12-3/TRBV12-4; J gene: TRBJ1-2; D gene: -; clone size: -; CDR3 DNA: TGTGCCAGCAGTTCGGCGGTAGGCTATGGCTACACCTTC; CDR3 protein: CASSSAVGYGYTF
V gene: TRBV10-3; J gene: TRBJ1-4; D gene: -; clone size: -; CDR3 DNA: TGTGCCATCAGTGAAGGGGGTGAAAAACTGTTTTTT; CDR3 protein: CAISEGGEKLFF
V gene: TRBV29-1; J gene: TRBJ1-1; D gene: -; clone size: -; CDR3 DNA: TGCAGCTCAACCTTGGCGGACACTGAAGCTTTCTTT; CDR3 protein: CSSTLADTEAFF
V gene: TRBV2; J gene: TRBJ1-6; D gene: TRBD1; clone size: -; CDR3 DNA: TGTGCCAGCACTCGAGTGGGACAGAGGCTCTATAATTCACCCCTCCACTTT; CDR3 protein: CASTRVGQRLYNSPLHF